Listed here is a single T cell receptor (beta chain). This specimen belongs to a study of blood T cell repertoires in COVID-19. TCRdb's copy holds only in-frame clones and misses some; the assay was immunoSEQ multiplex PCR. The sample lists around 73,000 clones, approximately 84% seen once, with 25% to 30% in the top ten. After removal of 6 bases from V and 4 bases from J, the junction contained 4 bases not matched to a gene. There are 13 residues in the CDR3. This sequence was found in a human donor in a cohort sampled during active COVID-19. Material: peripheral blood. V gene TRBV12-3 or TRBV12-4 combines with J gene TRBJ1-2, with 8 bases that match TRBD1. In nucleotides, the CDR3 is TGTGCCAGCAGCACGGGACAGGTCTATGGCTACACCTTC. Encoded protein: CASSTGQVYGYTF.